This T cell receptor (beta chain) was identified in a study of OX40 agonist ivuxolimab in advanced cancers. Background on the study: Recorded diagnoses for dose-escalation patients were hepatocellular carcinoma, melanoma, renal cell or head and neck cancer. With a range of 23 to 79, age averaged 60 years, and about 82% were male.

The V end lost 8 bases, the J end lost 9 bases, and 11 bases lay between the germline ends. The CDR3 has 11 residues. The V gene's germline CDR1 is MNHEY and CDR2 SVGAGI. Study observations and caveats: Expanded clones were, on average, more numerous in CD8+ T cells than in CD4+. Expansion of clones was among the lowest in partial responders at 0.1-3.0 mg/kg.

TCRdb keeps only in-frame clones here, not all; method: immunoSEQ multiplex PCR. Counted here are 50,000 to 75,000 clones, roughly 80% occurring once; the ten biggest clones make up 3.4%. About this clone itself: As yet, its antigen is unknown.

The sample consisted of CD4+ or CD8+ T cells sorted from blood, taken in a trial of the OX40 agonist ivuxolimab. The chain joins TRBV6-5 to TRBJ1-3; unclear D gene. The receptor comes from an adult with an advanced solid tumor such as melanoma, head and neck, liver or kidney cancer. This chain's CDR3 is CASFVSGTIYF. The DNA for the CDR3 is TGTGCCAGCTTCGTGTCGGGCACCATATATTTT.